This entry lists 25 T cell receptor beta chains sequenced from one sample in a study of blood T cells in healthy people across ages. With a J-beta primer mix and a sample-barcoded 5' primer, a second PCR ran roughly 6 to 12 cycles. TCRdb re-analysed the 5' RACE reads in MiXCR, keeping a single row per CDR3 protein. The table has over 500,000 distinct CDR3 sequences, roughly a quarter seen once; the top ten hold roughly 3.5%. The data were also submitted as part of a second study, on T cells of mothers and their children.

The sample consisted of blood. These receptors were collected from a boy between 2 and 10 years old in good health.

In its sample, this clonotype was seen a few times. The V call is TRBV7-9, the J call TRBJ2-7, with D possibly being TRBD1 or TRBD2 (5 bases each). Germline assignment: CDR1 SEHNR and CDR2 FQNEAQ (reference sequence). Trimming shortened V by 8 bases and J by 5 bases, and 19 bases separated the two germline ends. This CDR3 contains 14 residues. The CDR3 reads CASAVGTLTDEQYF. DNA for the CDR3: TGTGCCAGCGCGGTTGGGACCTTAACCGACGAGCAGTACTTC.

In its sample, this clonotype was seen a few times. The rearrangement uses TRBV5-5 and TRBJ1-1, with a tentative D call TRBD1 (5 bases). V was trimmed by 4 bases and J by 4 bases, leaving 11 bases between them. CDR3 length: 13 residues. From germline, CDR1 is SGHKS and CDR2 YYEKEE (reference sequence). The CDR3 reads CASSPGVGTEAFF. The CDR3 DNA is TGTGCCAGCAGCCCGGGGGTAGGCACTGAAGCTTTCTTT. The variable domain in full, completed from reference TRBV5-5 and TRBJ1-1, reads DAGVTQSPTHLIKTRGQQVTLRCSPISGHKSVSWYQQVLGQGPQFIFQYYEKEERGRGNFPDRFSARQFPNYSSELNVNALLLGDSALYLCASSPGVGTEAFFGQGTRLTVV.

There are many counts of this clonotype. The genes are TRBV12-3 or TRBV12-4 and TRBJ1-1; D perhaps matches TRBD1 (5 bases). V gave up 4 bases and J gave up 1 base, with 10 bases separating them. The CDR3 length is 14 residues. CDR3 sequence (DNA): TGTGCCAGCAGTTCTACCGACAGGAACACTGAAGCTTTCTTT. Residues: CASSSTDRNTEAFF.

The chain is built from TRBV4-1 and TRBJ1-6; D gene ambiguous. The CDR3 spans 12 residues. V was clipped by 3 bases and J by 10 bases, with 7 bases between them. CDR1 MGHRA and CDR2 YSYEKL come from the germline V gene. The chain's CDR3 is CASSHPRSPLHF. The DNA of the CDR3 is TGCGCCAGCAGCCACCCGCGGTCACCCCTCCACTTT.

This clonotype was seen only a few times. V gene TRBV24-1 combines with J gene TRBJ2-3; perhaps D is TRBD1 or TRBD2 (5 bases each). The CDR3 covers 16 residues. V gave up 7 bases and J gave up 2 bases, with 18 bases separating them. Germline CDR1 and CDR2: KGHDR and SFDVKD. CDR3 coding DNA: TGTGCCACCAGCCCAGAGGGGAATAGGGCCACAGATACGCAGTATTTT. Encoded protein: CATSPEGNRATDTQYF.

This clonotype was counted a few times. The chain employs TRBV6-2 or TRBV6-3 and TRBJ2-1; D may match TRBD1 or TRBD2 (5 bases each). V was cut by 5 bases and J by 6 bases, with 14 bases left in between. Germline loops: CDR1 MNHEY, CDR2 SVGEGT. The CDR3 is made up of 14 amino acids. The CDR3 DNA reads TGTGCCAGCAGTCGAGTTGGGGGAGTCAATGAGCAGTTCTTC. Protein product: CASSRVGGVNEQFF.

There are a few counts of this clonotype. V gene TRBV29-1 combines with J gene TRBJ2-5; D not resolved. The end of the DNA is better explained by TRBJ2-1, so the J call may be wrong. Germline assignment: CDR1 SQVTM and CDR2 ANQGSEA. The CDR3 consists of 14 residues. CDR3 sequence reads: CSVEGGLLNNEQFF. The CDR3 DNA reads TGCAGCGTTGAAGGCGGCTTACTCAACAATGAGCAGTTCTTC.

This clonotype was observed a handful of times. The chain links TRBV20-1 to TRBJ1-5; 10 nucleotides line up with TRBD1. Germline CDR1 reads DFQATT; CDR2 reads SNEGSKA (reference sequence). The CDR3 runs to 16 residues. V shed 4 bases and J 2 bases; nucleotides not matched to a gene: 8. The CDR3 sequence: CSATGQGVKGNQPQHF. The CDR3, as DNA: TGCAGTGCTACCGGACAGGGGGTGAAGGGCAATCAGCCCCAGCATTTT.

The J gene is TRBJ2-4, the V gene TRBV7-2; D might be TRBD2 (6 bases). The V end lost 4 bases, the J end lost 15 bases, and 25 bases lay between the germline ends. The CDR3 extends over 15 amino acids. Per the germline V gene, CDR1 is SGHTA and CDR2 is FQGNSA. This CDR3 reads CASSSSSGGTFLGYF. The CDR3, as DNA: TGTGCCAGCAGCTCCAGCTCCGGAGGGACCTTTTTGGGGTACTTC.

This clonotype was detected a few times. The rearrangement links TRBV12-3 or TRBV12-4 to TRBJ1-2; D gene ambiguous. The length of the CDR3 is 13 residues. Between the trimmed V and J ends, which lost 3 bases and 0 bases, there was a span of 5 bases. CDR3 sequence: CASSFSPNYGYTF. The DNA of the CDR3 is TGTGCCAGCAGTTTTAGCCCTAACTATGGCTACACCTTC.

CDR3 coding DNA: TGTGCCATCAGCCAGGGGAATTCACCCCTCCACTTT. It yields the protein CAISQGNSPLHF. The chain carries TRBV10-3 and TRBJ1-6; a possible D gene is TRBD1 (6 bases). The CDR3 contains 12 residues. V was clipped by 6 bases and J by 7 bases, with 7 bases between them. Germline-derived CDR1 and CDR2 are ENHRY and SYGVKD.

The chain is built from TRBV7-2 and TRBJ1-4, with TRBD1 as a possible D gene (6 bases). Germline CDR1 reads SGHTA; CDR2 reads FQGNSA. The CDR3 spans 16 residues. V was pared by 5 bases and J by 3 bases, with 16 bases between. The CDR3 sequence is CASSERGGWSNEKLFF. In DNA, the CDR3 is TGTGCCAGCAGCGAAAGAGGGGGGTGGTCTAATGAAAAACTGTTTTTT.

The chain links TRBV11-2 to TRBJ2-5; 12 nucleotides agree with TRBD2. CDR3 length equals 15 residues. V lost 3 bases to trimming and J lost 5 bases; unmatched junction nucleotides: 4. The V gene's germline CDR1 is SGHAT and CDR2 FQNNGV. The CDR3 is CASSFRLAGDETQYF. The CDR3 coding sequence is TGTGCCAGCAGCTTTCGACTAGCGGGAGACGAGACCCAGTACTTC.

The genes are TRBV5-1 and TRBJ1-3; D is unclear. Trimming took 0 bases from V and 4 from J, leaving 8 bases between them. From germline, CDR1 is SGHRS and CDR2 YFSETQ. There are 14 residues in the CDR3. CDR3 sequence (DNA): TGCGCCAGCAGCTTGGACTGGTCCGGAAACACCATATATTTT. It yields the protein CASSLDWSGNTIYF.

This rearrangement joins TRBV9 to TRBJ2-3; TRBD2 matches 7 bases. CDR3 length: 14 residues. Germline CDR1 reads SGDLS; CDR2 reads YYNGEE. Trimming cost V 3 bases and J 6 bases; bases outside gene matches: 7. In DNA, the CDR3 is TGTGCCAGCAGCGAGTCGGGAGGCCGGGATACGCAGTATTTT. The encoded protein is CASSESGGRDTQYF.

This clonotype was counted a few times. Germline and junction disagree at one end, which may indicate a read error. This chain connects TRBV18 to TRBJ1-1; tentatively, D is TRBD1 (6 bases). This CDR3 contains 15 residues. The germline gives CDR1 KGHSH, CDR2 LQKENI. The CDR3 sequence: CASSRNGGENTEAFF. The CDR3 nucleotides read TGCGCCAGCTCACGAAACGGGGGCGAGAACACTGAAGCTTTCTTT.

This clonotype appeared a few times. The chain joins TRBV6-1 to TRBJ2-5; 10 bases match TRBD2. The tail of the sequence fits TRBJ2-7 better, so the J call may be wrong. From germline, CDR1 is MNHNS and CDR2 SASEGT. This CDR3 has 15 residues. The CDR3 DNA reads TGTGCCAGCAGTGAACTAGCGGGAGAGGGCTACGAGCAGTACTTC. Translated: CASSELAGEGYEQYF.

The CDR3: CASSEFAKGRPKNIQYF. In DNA form, the CDR3 reads TGTGCCAGCAGTGAATTCGCGAAGGGGAGGCCCAAAAACATTCAGTACTTC. The chain couples TRBV6-1 to TRBJ2-4; D might be TRBD2 (6 bases). The germline V gene encodes CDR1 MNHNS and CDR2 SASEGT. CDR3 size: 17 residues. Trimming left V 2 bases short and J 2 bases short, with 16 bases between.

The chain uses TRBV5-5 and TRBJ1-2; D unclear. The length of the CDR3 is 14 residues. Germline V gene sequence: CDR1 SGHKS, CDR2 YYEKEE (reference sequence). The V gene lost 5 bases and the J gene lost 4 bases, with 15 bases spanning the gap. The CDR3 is CASSSNRDAYGYTF. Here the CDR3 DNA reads TGTGCCAGCAGTTCTAATCGCGACGCCTATGGCTACACCTTC.

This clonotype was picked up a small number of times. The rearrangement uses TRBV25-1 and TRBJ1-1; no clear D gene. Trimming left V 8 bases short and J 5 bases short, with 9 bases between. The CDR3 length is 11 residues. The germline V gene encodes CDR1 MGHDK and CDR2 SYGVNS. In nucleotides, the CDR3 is TGTGCCAGCGTACGAGGTACTGAAGCTTTCTTT. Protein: CASVRGTEAFF.

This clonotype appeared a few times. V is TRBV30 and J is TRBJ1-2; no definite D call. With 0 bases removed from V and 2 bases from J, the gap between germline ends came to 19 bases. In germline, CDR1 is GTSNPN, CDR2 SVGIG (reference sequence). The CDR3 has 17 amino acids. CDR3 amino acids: CAWSVHSGLSVNYGYTF. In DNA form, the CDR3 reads TGTGCCTGGAGTGTACATAGTGGGCTCTCCGTAAACTATGGCTACACCTTC. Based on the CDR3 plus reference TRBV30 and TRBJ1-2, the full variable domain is SQTIHQWPATLVQPVGSPLSLECTVEGTSNPNLYWYRQAAGRGLQLLFYSVGIGQISSEVPQNLSASRPQDRQFILSSKKLLLSDSGFYLCAWSVHSGLSVNYGYTFGSGTRLTVV.

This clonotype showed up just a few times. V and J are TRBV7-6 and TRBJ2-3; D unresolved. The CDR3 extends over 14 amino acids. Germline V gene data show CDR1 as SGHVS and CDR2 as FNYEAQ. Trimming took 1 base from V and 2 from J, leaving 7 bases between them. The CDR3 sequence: CASSLVANTDTQYF. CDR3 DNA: TGTGCCAGCAGCTTAGTGGCTAACACAGATACGCAGTATTTT. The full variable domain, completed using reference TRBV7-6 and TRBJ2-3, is GAGVSQSPRYKVTKRGQDVALRCDPISGHVSLYWYRQALGQGPEFLTYFNYEAQQDKSGLPNDRFSAERPEGSISTLTIQRTEQRDSAMYRCASSLVANTDTQYFGPGTRLTVL.

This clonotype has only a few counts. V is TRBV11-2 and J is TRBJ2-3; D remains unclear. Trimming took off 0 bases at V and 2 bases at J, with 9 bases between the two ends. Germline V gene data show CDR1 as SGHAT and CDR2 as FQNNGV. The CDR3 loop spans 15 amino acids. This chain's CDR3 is CASSLDRGSTDTQYF. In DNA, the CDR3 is TGTGCCAGCAGCTTAGACCGCGGTTCCACAGATACGCAGTATTTT.

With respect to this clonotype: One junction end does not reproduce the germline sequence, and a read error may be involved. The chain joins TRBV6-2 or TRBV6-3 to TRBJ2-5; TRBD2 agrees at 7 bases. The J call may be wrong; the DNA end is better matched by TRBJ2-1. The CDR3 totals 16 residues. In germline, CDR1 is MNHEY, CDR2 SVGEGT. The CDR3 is CASRYWPLAVYNEQFF. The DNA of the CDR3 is TGTGCCAGCAGGTACTGGCCTCTAGCGGTCTACAATGAGCAGTTCTTC.

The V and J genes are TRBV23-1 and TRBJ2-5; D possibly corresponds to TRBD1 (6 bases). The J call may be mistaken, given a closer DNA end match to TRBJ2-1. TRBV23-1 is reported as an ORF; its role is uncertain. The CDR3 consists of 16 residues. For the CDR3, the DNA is TGCGCCAGCAGTCAATCGTACAGGGTGGGGTGCGATGAGCAGTTCTTC. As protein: CASSQSYRVGCDEQFF.